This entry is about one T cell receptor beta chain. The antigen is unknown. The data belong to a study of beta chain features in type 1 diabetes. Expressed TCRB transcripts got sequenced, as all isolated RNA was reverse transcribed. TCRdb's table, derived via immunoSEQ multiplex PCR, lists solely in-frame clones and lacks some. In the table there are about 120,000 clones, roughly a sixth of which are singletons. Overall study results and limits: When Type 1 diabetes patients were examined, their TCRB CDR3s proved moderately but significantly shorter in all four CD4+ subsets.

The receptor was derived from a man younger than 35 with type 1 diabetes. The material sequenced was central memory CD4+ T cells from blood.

CDR3 in DNA: TGTGCCAGCAGCGTTGCCGCCCCAGCGGGAGGGCCAGATACGCAGTATTTT. Translated: CASSVAAPAGGPDTQYF. The chain employs TRBV9 and TRBJ2-3; TRBD2 agrees at 10 bases. The germline CDR1 and CDR2 sequences are SGDLS and YYNGEE. This CDR3 has 17 amino acids. Trimming at V came to 2 bases and at J to 4 bases, leaving 10 bases not matched to a gene.